The rows below give T cell receptor beta chains drawn from one sample of a study of graft-versus-host responses after intestinal transplantation. Sequenced by immunoSEQ multiplex PCR; TCRdb stores in-frame clones only, minus some. The sample gives about 120,000 clones, about 95% of which show up once; around 3% is in the top ten. No cognate antigen is known for these TCRs. The sample consisted of unstimulated CD8+ T cells sorted from spleen or lymph node cells, taken before intestinal transplant. These receptors all come from a human donor who received an intestinal transplant. Each CDR3 is given with its conserved first and last residue. The order of the fields is J gene, V gene, D gene, clone size, CDR3 protein, CDR3 DNA. D genes are given only for firm matches. Where a row states a size, it is once, few, many or the class of an expanded clone; other rows omit it.

TRBJ2-6 | TRBV29-1 | - | - | CSVISGANVLTF | TGCAGCGTAATCTCTGGGGCCAACGTCCTGACTTTC
TRBJ2-1 | TRBV9 | - | - | CASSGDGASSYNEQFF | TGTGCCAGCAGCGGAGACGGGGCTAGCTCCTACAATGAGCAGTTCTTC
TRBJ2-7 | TRBV6-5 | TRBD2 | - | CASSMTSGTIYEQYF | TGTGCCAGCAGTATGACTAGCGGGACTATCTACGAGCAGTACTTC
TRBJ2-7 | TRBV23-1 | - | - | CASRQQGGKPYEQYF | TGCGCCAGCAGACAACAAGGGGGGAAGCCCTACGAGCAGTACTTC
TRBJ2-2 | TRBV4-1 | - | once | CASSPSLTGELFF | TGCGCCAGCAGCCCTAGTTTGACCGGGGAGCTGTTTTTT
TRBJ2-3 | TRBV7-2 | - | - | CASSLKGRATDTQYF | TGTGCCAGCAGCTTAAAAGGGCGGGCCACAGATACGCAGTATTTT
TRBJ2-1 | TRBV28 | TRBD2 | once | CASSFGRLAGNEQFF | TGTGCCAGCAGTTTCGGGAGGCTAGCGGGTAATGAGCAGTTCTTC
TRBJ1-5 | TRBV5-1 | TRBD1 | - | CASRSGQGGDQPQHF | TGCGCCAGCAGGTCTGGACAGGGGGGCGATCAGCCCCAGCATTTT
TRBJ1-2 | TRBV19 | TRBD1 | - | CASTPPDRGRRGYTF | TGTGCCAGTACCCCCCCGGACAGGGGGCGGCGGGGCTACACCTTC
TRBJ2-5 | TRBV7-3 | - | - | CASSLAGAGEETQYF | TGTGCCAGCAGCTTAGCAGGGGCAGGGGAAGAGACCCAGTACTTC
TRBJ2-3 | TRBV28 | TRBD2 | once | CASSLTSGTHTDTQYF | TGTGCCAGCAGTTTAACTAGCGGGACACACACAGATACGCAGTATTTT
TRBJ2-5 | TRBV15 | TRBD1 | - | CATSRHRDSQETQYF | TGTGCCACCAGCCGACACCGGGACAGTCAAGAGACCCAGTACTTC
TRBJ2-7 | TRBV28 | - | once | CASTTPERRSYEQYF | TGTGCCAGCACCACCCCGGAGCGCAGGTCCTACGAGCAGTACTTC
TRBJ1-2 | TRBV18 | - | - | CASSPRDRGYGYTF | TGTGCCAGCTCACCCCGTGACAGAGGCTATGGCTACACCTTC
TRBJ2-2 | TRBV7-3 | - | few | CASSLRGGELFF | TGTGCCAGCAGCTTAAGGGGCGGGGAGCTGTTTTTT
TRBJ1-1 | TRBV28 | - | - | CASSPDQGFAEAFF | TGTGCCAGCAGCCCGGATCAGGGTTTCGCTGAAGCTTTCTTT
TRBJ1-3 | TRBV28 | - | - | CASSSGTLTGNTIYF | TGTGCCAGCAGCTCCGGGACTCTCACTGGAAACACCATATATTTT
TRBJ2-1 | TRBV19 | - | - | CASSTLAGNEQFF | TGTGCCAGTAGTACCCTAGCAGGCAATGAGCAGTTCTTC
TRBJ1-1 | TRBV15 | - | - | CATSIEGVGTEAFF | TGTGCCACCAGCATTGAGGGGGTCGGCACTGAAGCTTTCTTT
TRBJ2-2 | TRBV14 | - | - | CASSRGVRGDRPNTGELFF | TGTGCCAGCAGCCGGGGCGTTCGGGGGGACAGACCGAACACCGGGGAGCTGTTTTTT
TRBJ2-3 | TRBV6-4 | TRBD2 | - | CASSATSGASTDTQYF | TGTGCCAGCAGTGCTACTAGCGGAGCTAGCACAGATACGCAGTATTTT
TRBJ2-7 | TRBV6-5 | TRBD1 | - | CASSYSGQGAPYEQYF | TGTGCCAGCAGTTACTCCGGACAGGGGGCCCCCTACGAGCAGTACTTC
TRBJ2-7 | TRBV7-9 | TRBD1 | - | CASRERTGGIEQYF | TGTGCCAGCAGAGAGAGGACAGGGGGGATCGAGCAGTACTTC
TRBJ2-1 | TRBV11-2 | - | few | CASSYSYNEQFF | TGTGCCAGCAGCTATTCCTACAATGAGCAGTTCTTC
TRBJ2-2 | TRBV28 | - | - | CASSPRTSPGTGELFF | TGTGCCAGCAGCCCAAGGACTTCCCCGGGCACCGGGGAGCTGTTTTTT
TRBJ1-2 | TRBV25-1 | - | once | CASSDLFREGYTF | TGTGCCAGCAGTGATCTCTTCAGGGAGGGCTACACCTTC
TRBJ2-1 | TRBV6-1 | TRBD1 | - | CASSVGQGRDEQFF | TGTGCCAGCAGTGTGGGACAGGGAAGGGATGAGCAGTTCTTC
TRBJ1-4 | TRBV28 | - | - | CASSIWRDEKLFF | TGTGCCAGCAGTATCTGGCGGGATGAAAAACTGTTTTTT
TRBJ2-1 | TRBV5-6 | TRBD2 | - | CASSWGTSSYNEQFF | TGTGCCAGCAGCTGGGGGACTAGTTCCTACAATGAGCAGTTCTTC
TRBJ2-5 | TRBV5-8 | - | - | CASSSRGQETQYF | TGTGCCAGCAGCTCGAGGGGTCAAGAGACCCAGTACTTC
TRBJ2-7 | TRBV2 | - | - | CASRTAEGRGRIGSEQYF | TGTGCCAGCAGGACGGCCGAGGGGCGCGGACGGATAGGCTCCGAGCAGTACTTC
TRBJ2-1 | TRBV27 | - | - | CASSFWGDEQFF | TGTGCCAGCAGTTTTTGGGGGGATGAGCAGTTCTTC
TRBJ2-7 | TRBV5-6 | TRBD2 | - | CASSHASGLSEQYF | TGTGCCAGCAGCCACGCTAGCGGACTGAGCGAGCAGTACTTC
TRBJ2-1 | TRBV4-3 | TRBD2 | once | CASSRGLAGSYNEQFF | TGCGCCAGCAGCCGAGGACTAGCGGGCTCCTACAATGAGCAGTTCTTC
TRBJ2-7 | TRBV6-5 | TRBD2 | - | CAASGLAGGPYEQYF | TGTGCCGCCTCTGGACTAGCGGGAGGGCCCTACGAGCAGTACTTC
TRBJ2-7 | TRBV6-5 | TRBD2 | - | CASKAGPWEGNEQYF | TGTGCCAGCAAAGCGGGGCCCTGGGAAGGGAACGAGCAGTACTTC
TRBJ2-2 | TRBV6-6 | - | - | CASSQGGSGTGELFF | TGTGCCAGCAGTCAAGGGGGGTCGGGCACCGGGGAGCTGTTTTTT
TRBJ2-7 | TRBV7-9 | TRBD1 | - | CASSFPGQGVYEQYF | TGTGCCAGCAGCTTCCCGGGACAGGGTGTTTACGAGCAGTACTTC
TRBJ2-3 | TRBV10-3 | TRBD2 | - | CAITSGSTDTQYF | TGTGCCATCACTAGCGGTAGCACAGATACGCAGTATTTT
TRBJ2-3 | TRBV28 | TRBD2 | - | CASGGLAATDTQYF | TGTGCCAGCGGCGGACTAGCGGCCACAGATACGCAGTATTTT
TRBJ2-1 | TRBV12-5 | TRBD2 | - | CATTLVRDYYDEQFF | TGTGCTACCACGTTGGTCAGGGACTATTACGATGAGCAGTTCTTC
TRBJ2-1 | TRBV30 | TRBD2 | - | CAFVAGGYNEQFF | TGTGCCTTCGTAGCGGGAGGCTACAATGAGCAGTTCTTC
TRBJ1-4 | TRBV15 | - | once | CATSGGRSNEKLFF | TGTGCCACCAGCGGAGGCAGGAGCAATGAAAAACTGTTTTTT
TRBJ2-7 | TRBV19 | TRBD1 | once | CASSMSPGGYEQYF | TGTGCCAGTAGTATGTCACCAGGGGGATACGAGCAGTACTTC
TRBJ2-7 | TRBV19 | - | - | CASSIRTAAYEQYF | TGTGCCAGTAGTATCAGGACGGCCGCCTACGAGCAGTACTTC
TRBJ2-1 | TRBV11-2 | - | - | CASSGGLLLLNEQFF | TGTGCCAGCAGCGGGGGACTCCTTTTGTTGAATGAGCAGTTCTTC
TRBJ1-5 | TRBV6-5 | - | once | CASSLARKDQPQHF | TGTGCCAGCAGTTTGGCAAGGAAAGATCAGCCCCAGCATTTT
TRBJ2-7 | TRBV28 | - | - | CASSFRGTPYEQYF | TGTGCCAGCAGTTTTAGGGGCACCCCCTACGAGCAGTACTTC
TRBJ2-7 | TRBV7-2 | - | - | CASSLFGGVYEQYF | TGTGCCAGCAGCTTATTCGGCGGGGTTTACGAGCAGTACTTC
TRBJ2-1 | TRBV19 | TRBD2 | - | CASSILAGGNYNEQFF | TGTGCCAGTAGTATACTAGCGGGAGGTAATTACAATGAGCAGTTCTTC
TRBJ2-2 | TRBV11-1 | - | - | CASSAPHHGTANTGELFF | TGTGCCAGCAGCGCCCCCCATCACGGGACCGCGAACACCGGGGAGCTGTTTTTT
TRBJ2-7 | TRBV7-7 | - | - | CASSLLAGDREQYF | TGTGCCAGCAGCTTACTAGCCGGAGACAGGGAGCAGTACTTC
TRBJ1-2 | TRBV13 | TRBD1 | - | CASSVADRERGYTF | TGTGCCAGCAGCGTAGCCGACAGGGAAAGAGGCTACACCTTC
TRBJ2-1 | TRBV7-8 | TRBD2 | - | CASSQGTSGYNEQFF | TGTGCCAGCAGCCAGGGAACTAGCGGATACAATGAGCAGTTCTTC
TRBJ1-5 | TRBV28 | - | - | CASSLYRNSNQPQHF | TGTGCCAGCAGTTTGTACAGAAATAGCAATCAGCCCCAGCATTTT
TRBJ2-7 | TRBV20-1 | - | once | CSARDGLEQYF | TGCAGTGCTAGAGACGGACTAGAGCAGTACTTC
TRBJ2-1 | TRBV14 | - | - | CASSQSAFSSYNEQFF | TGTGCCAGCAGCCAAAGCGCTTTTAGCTCCTACAATGAGCAGTTCTTC
TRBJ1-1 | TRBV28 | - | - | CASSLVGALRRNTEAFF | TGTGCCAGCAGTTTAGTGGGTGCCCTCAGGAGGAACACTGAAGCTTTCTTT
TRBJ2-1 | TRBV21-1 | - | - | CASSKSRRSWEMSYNEQFF | TGTGCCAGCAGCAAAAGTCGTCGCTCTTGGGAGATGTCCTACAATGAGCAGTTCTTC
TRBJ2-3 | TRBV7-3 | TRBD2 | - | CASSSQGGTTQYF | TGTGCCAGCAGCTCCCAGGGAGGGACCACGCAGTATTTT